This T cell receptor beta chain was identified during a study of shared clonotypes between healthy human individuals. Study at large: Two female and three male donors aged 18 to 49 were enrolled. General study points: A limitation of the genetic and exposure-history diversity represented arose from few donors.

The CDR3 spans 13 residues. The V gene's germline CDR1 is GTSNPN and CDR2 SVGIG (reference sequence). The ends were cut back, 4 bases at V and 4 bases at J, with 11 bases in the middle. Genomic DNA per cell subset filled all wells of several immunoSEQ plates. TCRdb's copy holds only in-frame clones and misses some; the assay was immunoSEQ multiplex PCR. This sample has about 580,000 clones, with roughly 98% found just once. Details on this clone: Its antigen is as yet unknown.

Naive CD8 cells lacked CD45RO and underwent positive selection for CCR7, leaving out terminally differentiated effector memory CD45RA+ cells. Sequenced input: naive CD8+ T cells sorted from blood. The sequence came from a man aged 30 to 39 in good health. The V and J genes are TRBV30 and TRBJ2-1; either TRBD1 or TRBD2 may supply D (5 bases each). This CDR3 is CAWTGPAYNEQFF. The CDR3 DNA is TGTGCCTGGACGGGGCCGGCTTACAATGAGCAGTTCTTC.